Here is one TCR beta chain with its context. Trimming cost V 0 bases and J 4 bases; bases outside gene matches: 5. CDR1 is LGHNA, CDR2 YSLEER, per germline. This CDR3 is 16 amino acids long. The data belong to a study of blood T cell repertoires in COVID-19. Study-level background: The United States, Italy and Spain provided the acute and convalescent COVID-19 samples.

Measured with immunoSEQ multiplex PCR; TCRdb has only the in-frame clones, and not every one. The data hold 350,000 or so clones, with around 87% observed a single time. A Seattle source enrolled patients during active infection and followed them longitudinally. The specimen sequenced was peripheral blood. The chain carries TRBV4-3 and TRBJ1-3, with 8 positions matching TRBD1. This clonotype was sampled from a woman aged 25 to 39 with COVID-19, enrolled during active disease. CDR3 bases: TGCGCCAGCAGCCAAGATGGGGCAGGGGGCGGAAACACCATATATTTT. Protein product: CASSQDGAGGGNTIYF.